These 30 T cell receptor beta chains share one sample of origin, sequenced in a study of shared clonotypes between healthy human individuals. The table came from immunoSEQ multiplex PCR; TCRdb's copy has only in-frame clones and leaves some out. The sample consists of around 940,000 clones, about three quarters of them appearing once. The sequencing sample was made of memory CD4+ T cells sorted from blood. Specified subset: CD45RA-negative fraction. The receptor source for this set is a man aged 18 to 30 in good health.

This sequence joins TRBV5-6 and TRBJ2-7; 9 nucleotides match TRBD1. This CDR3 region has 14 residues. After removal of 7 bases from V and 4 bases from J, the junction contained 9 bases not matched to a gene. CDR1 is SGHDT, CDR2 YYEEEE, per germline. CDR3 sequence: CASSFRDREYEQYF. In nucleotides, the CDR3 is TGTGCCAGCTCTTTCAGGGACAGGGAATACGAGCAGTACTTC.

Only one count was recorded for this clone. The gene calls are TRBV6-1 and TRBJ1-2, with 7 bases lining up with TRBD1. Germline trimming cut 9 bases from V and 8 bases from J; bases unmatched to any gene: 12. Per the germline V gene, CDR1 is MNHNS and CDR2 is SASEGT. CDR3 length: 13 residues. This CDR3 reads CASSQPGQPGYTF. The CDR3 DNA follows: TGTGCCAGTTCTCAACCGGGACAGCCCGGCTACACCTTC.

This chain uses TRBV29-1 with TRBJ2-1; 8 bases agree with TRBD1. This CDR3 is 17 amino acids long. From germline, CDR1 is SQVTM and CDR2 ANQGSEA. V was clipped by 4 bases and J by 0 bases; unmatched bases: 11. CDR3 coding DNA: TGCAGCGTTGCTAGACCACCGGGACAGGCCTCCTACAATGAGCAGTTCTTC. Amino acid sequence: CSVARPPGQASYNEQFF.

The rearrangement joins TRBV7-2 to TRBJ2-7; D may be TRBD1 (6 bases). In germline, CDR1 is SGHTA, CDR2 FQGNSA. This CDR3 has 14 residues. Trimming shortened V by 1 base and J by 6 bases, and 13 bases separated the two germline ends. CDR3 region: CASSLVQGFGEQYF. As DNA, the CDR3 is TGTGCCAGCAGCTTAGTTCAGGGGTTCGGCGAGCAGTACTTC.

This chain joins TRBV6-5 and TRBJ1-1; D perhaps matches TRBD1 (6 bases). Germline lookup yields CDR1 MNHEY and CDR2 SVGAGI. V lost 4 bases and J lost 6, with 9 bases in between. This CDR3 comprises 12 residues. This CDR3 reads CASSSQGSEAFF. Written as DNA, the CDR3 is TGTGCCAGCAGTTCACAGGGCTCTGAAGCTTTCTTT.

The chain is built from TRBV4-1 and TRBJ1-2; no clear D gene. Trimming left V 1 base short and J 1 base short, with 7 bases between. The CDR3 has 14 amino acids. Germline V CDR1 and CDR2: MGHRA, YSYEKL. The CDR3 is CASSQAVGNYGYTF. The DNA of the CDR3 is TGCGCCAGCAGCCAAGCAGTGGGTAACTATGGCTACACCTTC.

V usage is TRBV7-3 and J usage is TRBJ2-1; 9 bases are a match to TRBD2. Germline lookup yields CDR1 SGHTA and CDR2 FQGTGA. The V gene end was trimmed by 5 bases and the J gene end by 7 bases; junction bases not matched to a gene: 9. The CDR3 is 15 residues long. In DNA form, the CDR3 reads TGTGCCAGCAGCCCAGAGGGGCTAGCGGGGAATGAGCAGTTCTTC. Protein: CASSPEGLAGNEQFF.

This clone was detected many times. The genes are TRBV27 and TRBJ1-1; D is unresolved. Trimming took off 6 bases at V and 7 bases at J, with 15 bases between the two ends. CDR3 length equals 13 residues. Germline loops: CDR1 MNHEY, CDR2 SMNVEV (reference sequence). DNA for the CDR3: TGTGCCAGCAGCTTTAGGGAGGGTGATGAAGCTTTCTTT. This gives the protein CASSFREGDEAFF.

This clone was detected a few times. An end of the junction differs from the germline gene, which may be a read error. The chain joins TRBV15 to TRBJ1-3; tentatively, D is TRBD1 (6 bases). The CDR3 extends over 12 amino acids. Germline CDR1 LNHNV, CDR2 YYDKDF (reference sequence). CDR3: CATSRDTGAVDF. The CDR3 DNA is TGTGCCACCAGCAGAGATACGGGGGCCGTGGATTTT.

The chain combines TRBV5-6 with TRBJ1-3, with 11 nucleotides matching TRBD1. This CDR3 has 16 amino acids. Germline V gives CDR1 SGHDT, CDR2 YYEEEE. The V gene end was trimmed by 7 bases and the J gene end by 2 bases; junction bases not matched to a gene: 8. CDR3 nucleotide sequence: TGTGCCAGCGGGACAGGGGGAGTTTGGACTGGAAACACCATATATTTT. Its translation: CASGTGGVWTGNTIYF.

The chain employs TRBV7-8 and TRBJ2-7, with 9 positions matching TRBD1. Germline CDR1 is SGHVS and CDR2 is FQNEAQ. V lost 1 base and J lost 2; bases outside the gene matches: 0. The CDR3 consists of 14 residues. In DNA, the CDR3 is TGTGCCAGCAGCTTAGGACAGGGGGCCTACGAGCAGTACTTC. Its translation is CASSLGQGAYEQYF. Full variable domain (outside the CDR3, taken from reference TRBV7-8 and TRBJ2-7): GAGVSQSPRYKVAKRGQDVALRCDPISGHVSLFWYQQALGQGPEFLTYFQNEAQLDKSGLPSDRFFAERPEGSVSTLKIQRTQQEDSAVYLCASSLGQGAYEQYFGPGTRLTVT.

The CDR3 DNA follows: TGTGCCAGAAGCTGCCCCGGGACAGGGGGCATCACAGATACGCAGTATTTT. Amino acids: CARSCPGTGGITDTQYF. V and J are TRBV7-5 and TRBJ2-3; the D segment call TRBD1 is taken from the table without a DNA check. TRBV7-5 is annotated as a pseudogene. The CDR3 is 17 residues long.

The V and J genes are TRBV4-2 and TRBJ1-4, with no clear D. The germline V gene has CDR1 LGHNA and CDR2 YNFKEQ. The CDR3 length is 16 residues. With 4 bases removed from V and 5 bases from J, the gap between germline ends came to 17 bases. The CDR3 protein is CASSRSGVGVNEKLFF. Here the CDR3 DNA reads TGTGCCAGCAGCCGCAGCGGGGTCGGGGTAAATGAAAAACTGTTTTTT.

The chain joins TRBV7-2 to TRBJ2-3, with D uncertain. This CDR3 is 14 amino acids long. The germline V and J ends were trimmed by 5 bases and 8 bases, with 17 bases remaining between them. Germline assignment: CDR1 SGHTA and CDR2 FQGNSA. CDR3 DNA: TGTGCCAGCAGCCCTCCCGGCGGTGTGTTTACGCAGTATTTT. Encoded protein: CASSPPGGVFTQYF.

J is TRBJ1-6 and V is TRBV19; D is ambiguous. The ends were cut back, 5 bases at V and 6 bases at J, with 8 bases in the middle. Germline lookup yields CDR1 LNHDA and CDR2 SQIVND (reference sequence). The CDR3 is 13 residues long. This CDR3 is CASSGKGNSPLHF. The CDR3 bases are TGTGCCAGTAGTGGAAAGGGTAATTCACCCCTCCACTTT.

The rearrangement joins TRBV9 to TRBJ2-7, with D unresolved. CDR1 SGDLS and CDR2 YYNGEE come from the germline V gene. The CDR3 covers 15 residues. The V end was cut by 3 bases, the J end by 2 bases, with 15 bases between. CDR3 sequence: CASSESDGPTYEQYF. CDR3 sequence (DNA): TGTGCCAGCAGCGAGTCGGATGGTCCCACCTACGAGCAGTACTTC.

This rearrangement joins TRBV28 to TRBJ2-5; no firm D call. Germline V CDR1 and CDR2: MDHEN, SYDVKM. The CDR3 runs 14 residues. Deletions cut 7 bases from V and 3 bases from J, with 15 bases between. The CDR3 nucleotides are TGTGCCAGCACCGACACGGTTATCAAAGAGACCCAGTACTTC. Its protein is CASTDTVIKETQYF.

The V gene is TRBV7-8, the J gene TRBJ2-1; D not resolved. The V and J ends lost 1 base and 3 bases respectively, with 7 bases between them. The CDR3 is 14 residues long. Germline V lookup: CDR1 SGHVS, CDR2 FQNEAQ. Here the CDR3 DNA reads TGTGCCAGCAGCTTAGGACGGAGCTACAATGAGCAGTTCTTC. Its protein product is CASSLGRSYNEQFF.

V and J are TRBV5-4 and TRBJ2-7, with D possibly TRBD2 on 7 matching bases. V was pared by 3 bases and J by 5 bases, with 30 bases between. The CDR3 loop spans 19 amino acids. Germline V gene data show CDR1 as SGHNT and CDR2 as YYREEE (reference sequence). The DNA of the CDR3 is TGTGCCAGCAGCTCCGAGGGGGGTGCATCAGCGGGATCCGAGGACGAGCAGTACTTC. This codes for CASSSEGGASAGSEDEQYF.

The table lists this clone with many counts. The V and J genes are TRBV2 and TRBJ1-4; D perhaps matches TRBD1 (5 bases). CDR3 length: 15 residues. Trimming took off 8 bases at V and 0 bases at J, with 13 bases between the two ends. The germline CDR1 and CDR2 sequences are SNHLY and FYNNEI. CDR3 sequence: CASQGNTATNEKLFF. As DNA, the CDR3 is TGTGCCAGCCAGGGAAACACCGCAACTAATGAAAAACTGTTTTTT.

The chain couples TRBV28 to TRBJ1-2; a possible D gene is TRBD1 (6 bases). Germline assignment: CDR1 MDHEN and CDR2 SYDVKM. The CDR3 spans 15 residues. The V and J ends lost 6 bases and 0 bases respectively, with 14 bases between them. CDR3 sequence: CASRDQGPANYGYTF. The CDR3, as DNA: TGTGCCAGCAGGGACCAGGGGCCAGCTAACTATGGCTACACCTTC.

This clone was observed once. V gene TRBV21-1 combines with J gene TRBJ2-7; the table names TRBD2, a call not compared with the DNA. TRBV21-1 is an annotated pseudogene. CDR3 length equals 9 residues. The CDR3 region has the DNA TGTGCCAGCCGGGAGGGGCAGTACTTC. Residues: CASREGQYF.

The rearrangement joins TRBV28 to TRBJ2-1; a weak D match, TRBD1 (5 bases). CDR1 and CDR2 from the germline V gene are MDHEN and SYDVKM. This CDR3 comprises 16 residues. V lost 5 bases and J lost 5, with 19 bases in between. The CDR3 protein is CASSTPTDKINNEQFF. CDR3 DNA sequence: TGTGCCAGCAGTACTCCGACAGATAAGATTAACAATGAGCAGTTCTTC.

This clone has at least ten counts. Written as DNA, the CDR3 is TGTGCCTGGAGTGGCGGGACTAGTGTGAACATTCAGTACTTC. Translated, it gives CAWSGGTSVNIQYF. This rearrangement joins TRBV30 to TRBJ2-4, with 8 bases lining up with TRBD2. Germline V gene data show CDR1 as GTSNPN and CDR2 as SVGIG (reference sequence). This CDR3 is 14 amino acids long. With V trimmed by 1 base and J by 7 bases, 6 bases remained unmatched.

The chain recombines TRBV7-9 with TRBJ2-2; TRBD1 aligns across 7 bases. This CDR3 comprises 17 residues. CDR1 and CDR2 from the germline V gene are SEHNR and FQNEAQ (reference sequence). V was pared by 7 bases and J by 6 bases, with 17 bases of the junction left unmatched. The CDR3 spells CASTTWRDRASSGELFF. Written as DNA, the CDR3 is TGTGCCAGCACCACCTGGAGAGACAGGGCTTCGTCCGGGGAGCTGTTTTTT. The variable domain in full, with the rest retrieved from reference TRBV7-9 and TRBJ2-2, is DTGVSQNPRHKITKRGQNVTFRCDPISEHNRLYWYRQTLGQGPEFLTYFQNEAQLEKSRLLSDRFSAERPKGSFSTLEIQRTEQGDSAMYLCASTTWRDRASSGELFFGEGSRLTVL.

This clone was recorded a few times. This chain joins TRBV28 and TRBJ2-2; 10 bases fit TRBD2. Germline CDR1 is MDHEN and CDR2 is SYDVKM. This CDR3 has 18 amino acids. V shed 6 bases and J 7 bases; nucleotides not matched to a gene: 17. The CDR3 loop reads CASRPPPGAGGPGGELFF. CDR3 nucleotide sequence: TGTGCCAGCAGACCCCCCCCGGGAGCGGGGGGGCCGGGCGGGGAGCTGTTTTTT.

This clone was observed many times. The chain couples TRBV7-6 to TRBJ2-1; D might be TRBD1 (5 bases). CDR1 SGHVS and CDR2 FNYEAQ come from the germline V gene. The CDR3 extends over 12 amino acids. V shed 5 bases and J shed 6 bases, with 8 bases lying between them. CDR3 protein: CASSPQGNEQFF. As DNA, the CDR3 is TGTGCCAGCAGCCCTCAGGGCAATGAGCAGTTCTTC.

The chain couples TRBV10-1 to TRBJ2-1; TRBD2 agrees at 9 bases. The J segment lost 5 bases and the V segment lost 0 bases, leaving 5 bases of the junction unmatched. The CDR3 length is 16 residues. CDR1 is WNHNN and CDR2 is SYGVQD in the germline V gene (reference sequence). CDR3 residues: CASSESSASGNNEQFF. The CDR3 coding sequence is TGCGCCAGCAGTGAGTCGTCGGCTAGCGGGAACAATGAGCAGTTCTTC.

In this sample, this clone turned up once. This chain joins TRBV28 and TRBJ2-2, with no clear D. Between the trimmed V and J ends, which lost 7 bases and 0 bases, there was a span of 6 bases. The CDR3 covers 13 residues. Germline V gene data show CDR1 as MDHEN and CDR2 as SYDVKM. This chain's CDR3 is CASTTTNTGELFF. CDR3 nucleotide sequence: TGTGCCAGCACCACTACGAACACCGGGGAGCTGTTTTTT.

The chain combines TRBV2 with TRBJ1-4, with 9 positions matching TRBD1. Germline lookup yields CDR1 SNHLY and CDR2 FYNNEI. With 8 bases clipped from V and 8 bases from J, the junction kept 6 bases outside the gene matches. The CDR3 length is 13 residues. The DNA of the CDR3 is TGTGCCAGCGGGGGACAGGGTGGCGAAAAACTGTTTTTT. It is translated as CASGGQGGEKLFF.